This TCR beta chain was sequenced in a study of a mutant IDH1 vaccine in newly diagnosed glioma. Turning to the study itself: The start of vaccination came 4-6 weeks after radiotherapy alone, or with temozolomide cycles. Treated patients comprised 62.5% males and 37.5% females, mean age about 44 years.

Described time point: week 5, during vaccination. Vaccinated patients received 300 ug of mutant IDH1 20-mer peptide per dose, with topical imiquimod. Sequenced by immunoSEQ multiplex PCR; TCRdb stores in-frame clones only, minus some. The table records 50,000 to 75,000 clones, roughly four fifths of them present only once. V was pared by 1 base and J by 0 bases, with 10 bases between. CDR1 and CDR2 (germline): LGHNT, FRNRAP. The length of the CDR3 is 16 residues. Notes on this clone: Its specificity is not known.

The TCR comes from a woman aged 45 to 65 with glioma. The rearrangement joins TRBV12-5 to TRBJ2-1; tentative D call: TRBD2 (6 bases). This specimen consisted of PBMCs, obtained from a glioma patient whose treatment included an IDH1 peptide vaccine. The chain's CDR3 is CASGLGGGNSYNEQFF. DNA for the CDR3: TGTGCTAGTGGTTTGGGAGGCGGGAACTCCTACAATGAGCAGTTCTTC.